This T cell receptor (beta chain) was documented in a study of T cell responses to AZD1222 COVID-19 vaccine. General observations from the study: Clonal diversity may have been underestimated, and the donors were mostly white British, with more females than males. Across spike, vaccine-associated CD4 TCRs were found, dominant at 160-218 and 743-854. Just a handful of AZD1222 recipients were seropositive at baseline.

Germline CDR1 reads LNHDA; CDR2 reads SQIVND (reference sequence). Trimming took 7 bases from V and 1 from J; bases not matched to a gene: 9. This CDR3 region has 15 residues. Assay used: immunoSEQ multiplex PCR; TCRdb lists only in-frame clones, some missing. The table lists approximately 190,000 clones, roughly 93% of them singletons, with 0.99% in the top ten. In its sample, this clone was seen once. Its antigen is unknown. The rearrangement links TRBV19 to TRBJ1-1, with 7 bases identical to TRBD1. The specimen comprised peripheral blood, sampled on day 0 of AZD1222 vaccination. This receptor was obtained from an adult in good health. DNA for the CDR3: TGTGCCAGTACCAGGGGGGATGCAACGAACACTGAAGCTTTCTTT. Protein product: CASTRGDATNTEAFF.